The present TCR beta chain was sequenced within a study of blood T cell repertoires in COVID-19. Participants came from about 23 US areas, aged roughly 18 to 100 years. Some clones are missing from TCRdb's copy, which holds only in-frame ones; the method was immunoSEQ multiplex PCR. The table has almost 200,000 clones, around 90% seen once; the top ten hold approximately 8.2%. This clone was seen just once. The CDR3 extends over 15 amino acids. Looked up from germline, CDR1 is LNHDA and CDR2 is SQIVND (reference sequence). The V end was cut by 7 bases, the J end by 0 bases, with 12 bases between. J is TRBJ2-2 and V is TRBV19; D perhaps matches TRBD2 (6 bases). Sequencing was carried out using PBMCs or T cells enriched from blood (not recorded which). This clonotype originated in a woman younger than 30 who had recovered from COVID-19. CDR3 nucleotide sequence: TGTGCCAGTACGGAGGGGTCAGCGAACACCGGGGAGCTGTTTTTT. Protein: CASTEGSANTGELFF.